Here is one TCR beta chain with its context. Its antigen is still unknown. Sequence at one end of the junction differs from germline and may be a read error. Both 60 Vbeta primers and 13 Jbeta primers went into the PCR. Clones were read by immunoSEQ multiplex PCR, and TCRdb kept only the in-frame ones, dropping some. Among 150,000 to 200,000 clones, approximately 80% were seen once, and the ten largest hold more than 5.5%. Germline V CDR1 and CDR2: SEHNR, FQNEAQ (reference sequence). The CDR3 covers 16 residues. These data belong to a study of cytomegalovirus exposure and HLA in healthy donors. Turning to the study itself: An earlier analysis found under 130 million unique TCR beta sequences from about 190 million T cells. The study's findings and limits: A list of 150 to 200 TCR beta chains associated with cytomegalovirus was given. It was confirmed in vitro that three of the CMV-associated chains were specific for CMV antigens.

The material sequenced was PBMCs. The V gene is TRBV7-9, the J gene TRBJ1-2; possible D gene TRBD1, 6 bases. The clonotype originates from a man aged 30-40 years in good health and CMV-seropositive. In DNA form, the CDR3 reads TGTTCCAGCAGCCTCCCCGGGGCCCACAGGGATCATGGCTACACCTTC. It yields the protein CSSSLPGAHRDHGYTF.